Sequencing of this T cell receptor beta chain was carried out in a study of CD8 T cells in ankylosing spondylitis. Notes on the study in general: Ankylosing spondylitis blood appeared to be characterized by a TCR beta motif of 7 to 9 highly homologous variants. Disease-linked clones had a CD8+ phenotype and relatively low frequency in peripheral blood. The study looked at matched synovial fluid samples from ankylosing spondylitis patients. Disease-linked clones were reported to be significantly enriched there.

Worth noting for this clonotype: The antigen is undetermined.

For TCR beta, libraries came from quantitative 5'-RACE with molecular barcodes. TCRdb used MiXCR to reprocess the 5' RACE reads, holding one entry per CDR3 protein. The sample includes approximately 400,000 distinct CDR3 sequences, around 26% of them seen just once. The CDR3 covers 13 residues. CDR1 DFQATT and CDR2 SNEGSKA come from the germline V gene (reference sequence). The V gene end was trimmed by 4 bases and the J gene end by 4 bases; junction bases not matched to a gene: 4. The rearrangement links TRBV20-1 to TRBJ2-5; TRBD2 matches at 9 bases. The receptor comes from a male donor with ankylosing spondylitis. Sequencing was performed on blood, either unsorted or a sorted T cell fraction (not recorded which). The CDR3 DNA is TGCAGTGCTACTATTAGCGGGAGAGAGACCCAGTACTTC. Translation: CSATISGRETQYF.